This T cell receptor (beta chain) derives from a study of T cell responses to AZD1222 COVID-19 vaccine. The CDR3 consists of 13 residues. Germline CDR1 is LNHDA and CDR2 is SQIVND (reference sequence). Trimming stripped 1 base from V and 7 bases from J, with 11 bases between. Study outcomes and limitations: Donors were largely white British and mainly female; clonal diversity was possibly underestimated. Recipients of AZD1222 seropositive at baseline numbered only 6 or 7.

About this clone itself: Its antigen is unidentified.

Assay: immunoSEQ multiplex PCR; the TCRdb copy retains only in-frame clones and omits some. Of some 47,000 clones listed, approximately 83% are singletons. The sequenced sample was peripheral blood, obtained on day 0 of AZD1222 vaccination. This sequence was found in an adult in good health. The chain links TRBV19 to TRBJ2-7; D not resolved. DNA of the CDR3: TGTGCCAGTAGTATAGCGCGGAATACGGAGCAGTACTTC. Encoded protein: CASSIARNTEQYF.